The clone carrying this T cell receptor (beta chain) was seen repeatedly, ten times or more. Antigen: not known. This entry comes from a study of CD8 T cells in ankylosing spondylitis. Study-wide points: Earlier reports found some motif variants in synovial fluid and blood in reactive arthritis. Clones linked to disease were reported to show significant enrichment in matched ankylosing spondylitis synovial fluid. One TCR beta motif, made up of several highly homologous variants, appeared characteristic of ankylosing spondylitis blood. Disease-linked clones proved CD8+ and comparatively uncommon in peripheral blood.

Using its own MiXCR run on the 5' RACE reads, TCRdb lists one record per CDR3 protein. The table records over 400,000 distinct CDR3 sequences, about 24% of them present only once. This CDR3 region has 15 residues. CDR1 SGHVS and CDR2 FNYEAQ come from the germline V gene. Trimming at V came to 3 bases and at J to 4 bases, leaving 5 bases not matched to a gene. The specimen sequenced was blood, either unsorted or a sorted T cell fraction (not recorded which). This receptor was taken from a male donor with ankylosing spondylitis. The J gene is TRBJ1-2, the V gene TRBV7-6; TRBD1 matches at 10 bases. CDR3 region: CASSLGTGVVYGYTF. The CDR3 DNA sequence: TGTGCCAGCAGCTTGGGGACAGGGGTAGTCTATGGCTACACCTTC.